This T cell receptor beta chain was identified in a study of T cell responses to AZD1222 COVID-19 vaccine. Study overall: Second-dose recipients at about 4 or about 12 weeks were treated as one pooled group.

Concerning this clone itself: Its antigen is undetermined.

Profiled with immunoSEQ multiplex PCR; TCRdb holds only in-frame clones, not every one. The sample shows roughly 150,000 clones, about nine tenths of them seen only once. General observations from the study: Regions 160-218 and 743-854 dominated among vaccine-associated CD4 TCRs spanning spike. None of the repertoires were sampled until the peak T cell response had passed.

Trimming stripped 4 bases from V and 6 bases from J, with 7 bases between. The CDR3 covers 13 residues. Looked up from germline, CDR1 is LNHDA and CDR2 is SQIVND (reference sequence). This TCR was recovered from an adult in good health. The specimen comprised peripheral blood, sampled on day 0 of AZD1222 vaccination. The V call is TRBV19, the J call TRBJ1-6; tentatively, D is TRBD1 (6 bases). DNA for the CDR3: TGTGCCAGTAGTACCAGGGGTAATTCACCCCTCCACTTT. It is translated as CASSTRGNSPLHF.